The clone carrying this TCR beta chain appeared once. The antigen is unknown. This sample was taken from a study of shared clonotypes between healthy human individuals. The study, taken as a whole, reports: An effect of sequencing depth on clonotype sharing among donors was expected. Researchers found naive subsets generally carried larger estimated richness than memory subsets.

Every immunoSEQ plate was one replicate of a subset's evenly spread DNA. Per the original methods: Filtering was not the same, since immunoSEQ gave junction-only sequences without quality scores. Repertoires were generated with immunoSEQ multiplex PCR, while TCRdb's copy carries only in-frame clones and drops some. D and trimming come from the DNA, and the V and J calls and clone size come from that table. This sample has about 2.3 million clones, with approximately 93% found just once. In germline, CDR1 is SGHTA, CDR2 FQGNSA. The CDR3 is 15 residues long. V dropped 1 base and J dropped 7 bases, with 17 bases sitting between them.

Sequencing was performed on naive CD4+ T cells from PBMCs. Subset defined: CD45RA+ positively selected. This chain connects TRBV7-2 to TRBJ2-7; D might be TRBD2 (5 bases). This clonotype originated in a man between 18 and 29 years old in good health. Some clones in this sample may be carry-over from other donors' samples. For the CDR3, the DNA is TGTGCCAGCAGCTTAGATTTCGGGCCTTCGGGGGAGCAGTACTTC. As protein: CASSLDFGPSGEQYF.